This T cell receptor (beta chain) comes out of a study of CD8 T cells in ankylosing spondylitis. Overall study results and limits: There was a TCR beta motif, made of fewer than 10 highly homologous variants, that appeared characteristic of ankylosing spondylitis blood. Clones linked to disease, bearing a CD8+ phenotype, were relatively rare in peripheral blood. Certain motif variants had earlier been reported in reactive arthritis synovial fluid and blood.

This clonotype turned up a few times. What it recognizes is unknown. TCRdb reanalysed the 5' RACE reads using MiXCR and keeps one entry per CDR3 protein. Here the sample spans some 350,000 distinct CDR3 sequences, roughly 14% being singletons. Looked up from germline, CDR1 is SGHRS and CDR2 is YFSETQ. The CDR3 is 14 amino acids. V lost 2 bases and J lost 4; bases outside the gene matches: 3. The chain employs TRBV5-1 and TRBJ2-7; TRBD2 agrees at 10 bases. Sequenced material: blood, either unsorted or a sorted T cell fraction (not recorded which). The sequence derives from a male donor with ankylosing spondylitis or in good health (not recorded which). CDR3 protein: CASSFLAGEYEQYF. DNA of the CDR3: TGCGCCAGCAGCTTCCTAGCGGGGGAATACGAGCAGTACTTC.